Included here is one T cell receptor (beta chain) sequence, with context. Its antigen is not known. The data originate from a study of radiotherapy plus CTLA-4 blockade in lung cancer. Study as a whole: Of the patients, 15% to 20% showed objective responses and roughly 30% attained disease control. Study findings and constraints: Researchers report tumor-derived TCR clones expanding in blood after radiotherapy plus ipilimumab. Early shifts in blood T cell clones, with interferon-beta, reportedly predicted response best.

Assay used: immunoSEQ multiplex PCR; TCRdb lists only in-frame clones, some missing. This table holds some 66,000 clones, around 81% found once. Ipilimumab CTLA-4 blockade and focal radiation were given to patients with chemo-refractory metastatic non-small-cell lung cancer. Per germline, CDR1 SGHTA and CDR2 FQGTGA. The CDR3 totals 14 residues. Trimming removed 4 bases at V and 5 bases at J, with 14 bases between. The specimen comprised peripheral blood, sampled from a patient treated with radiotherapy plus ipilimumab. The chain is built from TRBV7-3 and TRBJ1-1, with unresolved D. The source of this sequence is a human donor with non-small cell lung cancer who had a partial response to radiotherapy plus ipilimumab. CDR3 coding DNA: TGTGCCAGCAGCTCCGACGGGAGGGATACTGAAGCTTTCTTT. Translation: CASSSDGRDTEAFF.